What follows describes a single T cell receptor beta chain. These data belong to a study of identifying expanded T cells in peripheral blood. Germline values: CDR1 SGHRS, CDR2 YFSETQ. V shed 4 bases and J shed 4 bases, with 15 bases lying between them. CDR3 length equals 14 residues. Data came from immunoSEQ multiplex PCR; TCRdb stores just in-frame clones and leaves some out. The profile covers about 130,000 clones, with around nine tenths appearing a single time and 7% to 10% taken by the ten largest. The genes are TRBV5-1 and TRBJ2-7, with D hard to call. The sequenced sample consisted of blood. This sequence was found in a person between 18 and 75 years old in good health. In DNA, the CDR3 is TGCGCCAGCAGCCTCGCTCCCCCGATATACGAGCAGTACTTC. This gives the protein CASSLAPPIYEQYF.